The source of this TCR beta chain is a study of T cell responses to AZD1222 COVID-19 vaccine. Trimming took 5 bases from V and 5 from J, leaving 6 bases between them. The germline V gene encodes CDR1 LGHDT and CDR2 YNNKEL (reference sequence). This CDR3 comprises 11 residues. Assay: immunoSEQ multiplex PCR; the TCRdb copy retains only in-frame clones and omits some. The sample includes 65,000 to 95,000 clones, approximately 80% of them seen just once. This specimen was peripheral blood, taken on day 0 of AZD1222 vaccination. The clonotype was recovered from an adult in good health. V and J are TRBV3-1 (or the pseudogene TRBV3-2) and TRBJ2-5; D is unresolved. The CDR3 bases are TGTGCCAGCAGCATCCGGGAGACCCAGTACTTC. It yields the protein CASSIRETQYF.